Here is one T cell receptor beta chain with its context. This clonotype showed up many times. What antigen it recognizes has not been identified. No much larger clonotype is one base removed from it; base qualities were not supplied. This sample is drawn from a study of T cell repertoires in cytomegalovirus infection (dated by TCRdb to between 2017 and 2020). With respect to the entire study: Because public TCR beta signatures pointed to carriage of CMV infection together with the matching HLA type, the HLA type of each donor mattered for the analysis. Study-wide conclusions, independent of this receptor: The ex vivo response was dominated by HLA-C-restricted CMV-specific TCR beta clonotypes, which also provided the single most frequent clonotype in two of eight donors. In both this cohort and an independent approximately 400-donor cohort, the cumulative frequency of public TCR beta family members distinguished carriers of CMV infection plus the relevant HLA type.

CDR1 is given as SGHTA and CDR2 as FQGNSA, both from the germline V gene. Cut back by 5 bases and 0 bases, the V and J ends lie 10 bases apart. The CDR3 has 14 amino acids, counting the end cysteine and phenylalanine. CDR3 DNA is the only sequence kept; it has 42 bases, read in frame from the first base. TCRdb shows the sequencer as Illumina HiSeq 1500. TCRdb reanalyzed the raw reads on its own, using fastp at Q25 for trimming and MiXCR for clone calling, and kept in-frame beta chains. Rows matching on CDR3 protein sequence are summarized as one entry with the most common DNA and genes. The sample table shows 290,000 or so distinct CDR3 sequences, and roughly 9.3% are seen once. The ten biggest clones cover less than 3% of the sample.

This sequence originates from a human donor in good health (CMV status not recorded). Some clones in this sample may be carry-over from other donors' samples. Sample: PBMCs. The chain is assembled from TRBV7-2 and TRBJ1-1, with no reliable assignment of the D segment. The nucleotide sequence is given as TGTGCCAGCAGCCCTGACGGATTGAACACTGAAGCTTTCTTT. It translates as CASSPDGLNTEAFF.